This paragraph covers one T cell receptor beta chain sequence. No antigen is known for it. Base qualities are not at hand, and no much larger clone is one base apart. The data were taken from a study of blood T cell repertoires in COVID-19 (dated by TCRdb to the early 2020s). Study-wide context: Samples from collaborators originated in the United States, Italy and Spain and spanned both the acute and convalescent phases of COVID-19. A freely available public database, intended as a resource for researchers studying the immune response to SARS-CoV-2, is where the repertoires were released. HLA class I and class II types, where available, came from metadata supplied by the sample provider rather than from assay-based typing. The prospective study material was composed of cDNA or gDNA derived from T cells, B-cell-depleted T cells, or PBMCs. Nearly every sample came with metadata listing a de-identified subject ID, COVID-19 status, age in years and sex. Deeply sampled blood TCRbeta repertoires from subjects exposed to, actively infected with, or recovered from COVID-19 were included in the dataset. Samples came from the ongoing ImmuneRACE study (first 160 participants) plus 1,254 subjects from 6 global collaborators.

One collaborating source in Seattle enrolled patients during active infection and followed them longitudinally through the course of disease. Collaborating institutions collected whole blood in K2EDTA tubes following their own protocols. Collaborator samples were shipped for TCRbeta analysis as frozen whole blood, isolated PBMCs, or DNA extracted from either sample type. The CDR3 measures 14 amino acids from cysteine to phenylalanine. CDR3 DNA is the only sequence kept; it has 42 bases, read in frame from the first base. Based on the germline V gene (reference sequence), the CDR1 and CDR2 sequences are GTSNPN and SVGIG. Trimming at the junction amounts to 3 bases on V and 5 bases on J, and the germline ends lie 16 bases apart. Study-level results and caveats: Clinical and demographic metadata were provided uncurated, with the amount varying by source and participant.

TCRbeta CDR3 regions were amplified from genomic DNA using the immunoSEQ Assay, a bias-controlled multiplex PCR. As for the original processing: Within the assay, amplification of reference gene primers was used to estimate how many nucleated cells each sample contained. Sequence reads were collapsed and filtered to measure the absolute abundance of every unique TCRbeta CDR3 rearrangement. For each sample, productive Simpson clonality was calculated as the square root of Simpson's diversity index over productive rearrangements. TCRdb provides this immuneACCESS table in a form limited to in-frame rearrangements. Some clones are lacking; in checked studies, under half of them reflect an unresolved V gene, and why the rest are absent is not known. The V and J calls and clone size are taken from that table; D and trimming were inferred from the DNA. The sample data list just over 350,000 clones, and roughly 90% of these were observed just once. The leading ten clones occupy under 8.5% of the sample.

What was sequenced was peripheral blood. The sequence was obtained from a woman in her fifties or sixties with COVID-19, enrolled during active disease. The receptor chain draws on TRBV30 and TRBJ1-1; the D gene is perhaps TRBD1, on 6 matching bases. The DNA sequence follows: TGTGCCTGGAGGGACACAGGGAGGGGGACTGAAGCTTTCTTT. Its translation is CAWRDTGRGTEAFF.